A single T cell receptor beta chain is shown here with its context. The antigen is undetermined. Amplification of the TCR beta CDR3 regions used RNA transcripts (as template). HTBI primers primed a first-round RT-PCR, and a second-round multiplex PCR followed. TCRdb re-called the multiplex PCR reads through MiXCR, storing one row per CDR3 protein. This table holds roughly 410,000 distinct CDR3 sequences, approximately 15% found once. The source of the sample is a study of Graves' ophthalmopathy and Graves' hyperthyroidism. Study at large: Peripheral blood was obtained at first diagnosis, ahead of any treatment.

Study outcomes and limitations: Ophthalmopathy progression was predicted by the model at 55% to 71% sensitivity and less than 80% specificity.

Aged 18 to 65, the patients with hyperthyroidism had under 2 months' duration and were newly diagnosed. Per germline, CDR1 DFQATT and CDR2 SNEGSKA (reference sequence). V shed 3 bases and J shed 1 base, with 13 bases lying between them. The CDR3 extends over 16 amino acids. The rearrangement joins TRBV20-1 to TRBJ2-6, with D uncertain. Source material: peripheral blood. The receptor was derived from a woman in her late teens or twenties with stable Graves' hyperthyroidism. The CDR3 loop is CSARRRNKSGANVLTF. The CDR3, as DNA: TGCAGTGCTAGGAGACGGAATAAATCTGGGGCCAACGTCCTGACTTTC.